This TCR beta chain was documented in a study of shared clonotypes between healthy human individuals. The study, taken as a whole, reports: Among the subsets, naive ones generally showed larger estimated richness than memory ones.

Clones were read by immunoSEQ multiplex PCR, and TCRdb kept only the in-frame ones, dropping some. The table shows about 1 million clones, with around four fifths occurring only once. This clone was found once. Its target is unknown. After removal of 3 bases from V and 2 bases from J, the junction contained 6 bases not matched to a gene. CDR3 size: 15 residues. The germline V gene has CDR1 GTSNPN and CDR2 SVGIG (reference sequence). V and J are TRBV30 and TRBJ2-1, with TRBD2 identical over 8 bases. This clonotype was sampled from a man aged 18 to 30 in good health. The specimen was memory CD4+ T cells sorted from blood. Noted subset: CD45RA-negative fraction. CDR3 amino acids: CAWRASGGPYNEQFF. CDR3 bases: TGTGCCTGGAGGGCAAGCGGGGGACCCTACAATGAGCAGTTCTTC.